The 3 T cell receptor beta chains listed next were all sequenced from one sample in a study of cytomegalovirus exposure and HLA in healthy donors. PCR involved 60 Vbeta and 13 Jbeta primers. Only in-frame clones appear in the TCRdb table, and some are missing; sequencing was by immunoSEQ multiplex PCR. The sample has 150,000 to 200,000 clones; roughly 86% are singletons. Sequencing was carried out using PBMCs. These receptors were obtained from a girl aged 10 to 17 in good health and CMV-seropositive.

The chain couples TRBV5-1 to TRBJ2-7; the match to TRBD2 covers 7 bases. There are 14 residues in the CDR3. Germline V CDR1 and CDR2: SGHRS, YFSETQ. Losses at the gene ends were 3 bases for V and 2 bases for J; bases not matched to a gene: 5. This CDR3 is CASSSGGGPYEQYF. DNA of the CDR3: TGCGCCAGCAGCTCGGGCGGGGGACCCTACGAGCAGTACTTC.

The chain carries TRBV6-5 and TRBJ1-6; D not resolved. CDR1 and CDR2 (germline): MNHEY, SVGAGI. V was clipped by 2 bases and J by 0 bases, with 8 bases between them. The CDR3 contains 16 residues. The CDR3 spells CASSYGWSSYNSPLHF. Written as DNA, the CDR3 is TGTGCCAGCAGTTACGGGTGGAGCTCCTATAATTCACCCCTCCACTTT.

The genes are TRBV9 and TRBJ1-2; TRBD1 matches 7 bases. Looked up from germline, CDR1 is SGDLS and CDR2 is YYNGEE. This CDR3 region has 17 residues. The trim removed 0 bases at V and 2 bases at J, leaving 10 bases unmatched. CDR3 in amino acids: CASSVGWQGEYNYGYTF. CDR3 DNA sequence: TGTGCCAGCAGCGTAGGTTGGCAGGGGGAATACAACTATGGCTACACCTTC.